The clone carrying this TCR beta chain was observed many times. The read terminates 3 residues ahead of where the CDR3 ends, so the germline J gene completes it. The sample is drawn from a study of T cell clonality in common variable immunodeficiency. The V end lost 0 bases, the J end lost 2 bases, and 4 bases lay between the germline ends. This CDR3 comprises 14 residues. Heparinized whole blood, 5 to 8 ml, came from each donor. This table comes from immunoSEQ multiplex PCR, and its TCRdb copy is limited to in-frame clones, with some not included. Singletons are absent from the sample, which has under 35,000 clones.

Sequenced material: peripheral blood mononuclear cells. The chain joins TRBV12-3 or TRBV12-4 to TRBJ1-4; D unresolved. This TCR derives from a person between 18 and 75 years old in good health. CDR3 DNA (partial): TGTGCCAGCAGTTTAGCAGGGACTAATGAAAAA. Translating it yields CASSLAGTNEK. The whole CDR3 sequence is CASSLAGTNEKLFF.